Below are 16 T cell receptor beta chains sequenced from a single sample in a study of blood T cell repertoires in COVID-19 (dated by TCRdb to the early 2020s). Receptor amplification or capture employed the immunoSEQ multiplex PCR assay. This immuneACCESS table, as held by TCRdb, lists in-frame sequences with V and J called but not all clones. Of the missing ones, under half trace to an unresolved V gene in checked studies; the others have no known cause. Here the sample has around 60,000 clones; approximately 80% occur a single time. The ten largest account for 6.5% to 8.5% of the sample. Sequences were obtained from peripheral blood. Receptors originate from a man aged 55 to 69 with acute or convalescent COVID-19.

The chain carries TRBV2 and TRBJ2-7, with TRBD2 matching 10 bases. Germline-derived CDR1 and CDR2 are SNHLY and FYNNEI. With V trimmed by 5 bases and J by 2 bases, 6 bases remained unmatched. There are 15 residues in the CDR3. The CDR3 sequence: CASSYLAGVTYEQYF. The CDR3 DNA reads TGTGCCAGCAGTTATCTAGCGGGGGTTACCTACGAGCAGTACTTC.

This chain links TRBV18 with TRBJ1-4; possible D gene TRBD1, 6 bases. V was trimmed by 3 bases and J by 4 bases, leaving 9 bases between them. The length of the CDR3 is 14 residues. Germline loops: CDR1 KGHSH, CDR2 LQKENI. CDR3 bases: TGTGCCAGCTCACCGGCAGGGGTTAATGAAAAACTGTTTTTT. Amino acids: CASSPAGVNEKLFF.

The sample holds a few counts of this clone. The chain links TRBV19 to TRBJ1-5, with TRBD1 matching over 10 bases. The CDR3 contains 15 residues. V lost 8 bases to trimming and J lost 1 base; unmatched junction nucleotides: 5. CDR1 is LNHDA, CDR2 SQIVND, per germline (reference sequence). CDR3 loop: CASAPGQGSNQPQHF. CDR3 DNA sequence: TGTGCCAGTGCCCCGGGACAGGGGAGCAATCAGCCCCAGCATTTT.

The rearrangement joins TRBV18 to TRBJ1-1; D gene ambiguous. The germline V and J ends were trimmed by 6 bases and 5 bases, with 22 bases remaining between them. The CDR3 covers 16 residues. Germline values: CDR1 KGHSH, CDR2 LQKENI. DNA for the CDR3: TGTGCCAGCTCGTACACCGCGCGGCAGTCTGGGACTGAAGCTTTCTTT. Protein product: CASSYTARQSGTEAFF.

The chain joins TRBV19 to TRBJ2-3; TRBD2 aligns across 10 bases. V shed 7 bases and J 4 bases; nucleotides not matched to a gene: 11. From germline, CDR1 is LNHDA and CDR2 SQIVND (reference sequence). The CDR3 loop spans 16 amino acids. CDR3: CASNSLSGGAADTQYF. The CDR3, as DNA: TGTGCCAGTAACTCCCTGAGCGGGGGGGCGGCAGATACGCAGTATTTT.

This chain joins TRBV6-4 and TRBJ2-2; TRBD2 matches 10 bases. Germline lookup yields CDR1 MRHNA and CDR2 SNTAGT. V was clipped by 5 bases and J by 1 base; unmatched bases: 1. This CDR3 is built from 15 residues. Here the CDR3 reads CASSRLAGNTGELFF. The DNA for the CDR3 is TGTGCCAGCAGTCGACTAGCGGGGAACACCGGGGAGCTGTTTTTT.

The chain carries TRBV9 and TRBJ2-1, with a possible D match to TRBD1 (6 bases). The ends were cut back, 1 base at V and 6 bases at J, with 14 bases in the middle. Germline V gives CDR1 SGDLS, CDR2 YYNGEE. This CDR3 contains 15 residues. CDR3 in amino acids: CASSVHTGWGNEQFF. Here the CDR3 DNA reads TGTGCCAGCAGCGTACACACAGGGTGGGGCAATGAGCAGTTCTTC.

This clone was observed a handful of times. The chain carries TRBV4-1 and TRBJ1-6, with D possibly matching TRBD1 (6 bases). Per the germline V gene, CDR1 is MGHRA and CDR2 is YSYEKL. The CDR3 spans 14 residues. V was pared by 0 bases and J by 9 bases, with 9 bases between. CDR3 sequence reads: CASSQETGSSPLHF. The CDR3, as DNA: TGCGCCAGCAGCCAAGAGACAGGAAGTTCACCCCTCCACTTT.

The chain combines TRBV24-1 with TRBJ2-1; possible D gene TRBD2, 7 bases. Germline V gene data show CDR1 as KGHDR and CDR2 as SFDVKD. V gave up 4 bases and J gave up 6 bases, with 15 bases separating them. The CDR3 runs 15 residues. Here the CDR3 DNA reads TGTGCCACCAGTGAAGGGGGGGTGGGAAGCAATGAGCAGTTCTTC. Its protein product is CATSEGGVGSNEQFF.

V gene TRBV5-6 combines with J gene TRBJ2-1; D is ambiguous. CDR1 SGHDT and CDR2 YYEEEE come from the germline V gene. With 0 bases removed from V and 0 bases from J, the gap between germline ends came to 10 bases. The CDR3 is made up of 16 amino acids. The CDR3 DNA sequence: TGTGCCAGCAGCTTGGATCCCGCCAGCTCCTACAATGAGCAGTTCTTC. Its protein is CASSLDPASSYNEQFF.

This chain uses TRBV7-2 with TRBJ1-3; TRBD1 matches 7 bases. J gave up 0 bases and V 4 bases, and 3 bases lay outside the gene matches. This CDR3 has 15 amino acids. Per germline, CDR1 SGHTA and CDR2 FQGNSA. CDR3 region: CASSSTGDSGNTIYF. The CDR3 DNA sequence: TGTGCCAGCAGCTCAACAGGGGACTCTGGAAACACCATATATTTT.

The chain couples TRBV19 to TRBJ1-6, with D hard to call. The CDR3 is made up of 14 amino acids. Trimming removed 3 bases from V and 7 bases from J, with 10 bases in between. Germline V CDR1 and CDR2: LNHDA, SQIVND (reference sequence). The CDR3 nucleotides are TGTGCCAGTAGTATTTCTCAGATCAATTCACCCCTCCACTTT. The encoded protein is CASSISQINSPLHF.

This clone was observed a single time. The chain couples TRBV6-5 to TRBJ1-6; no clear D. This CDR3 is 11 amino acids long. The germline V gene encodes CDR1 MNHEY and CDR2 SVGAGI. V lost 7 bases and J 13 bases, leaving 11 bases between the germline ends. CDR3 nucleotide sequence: TGTGCCAGCACCCAAGGAGGGCCCCTCCACTTT. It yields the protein CASTQGGPLHF.

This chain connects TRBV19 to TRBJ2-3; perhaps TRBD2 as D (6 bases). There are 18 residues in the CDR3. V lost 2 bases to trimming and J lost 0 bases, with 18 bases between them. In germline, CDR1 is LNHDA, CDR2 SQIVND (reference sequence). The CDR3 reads CASSIRGRMVASTDTQYF. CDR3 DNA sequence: TGTGCCAGTAGTATAAGAGGGAGGATGGTGGCGAGCACAGATACGCAGTATTTT.

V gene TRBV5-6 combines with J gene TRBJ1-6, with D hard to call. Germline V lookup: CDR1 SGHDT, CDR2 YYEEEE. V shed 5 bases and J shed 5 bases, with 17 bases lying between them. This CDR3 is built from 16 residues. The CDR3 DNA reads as TGTGCCAGCAGTAGGGATCCGGGAACCAATAATTCACCCCTCCACTTT. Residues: CASSRDPGTNNSPLHF.

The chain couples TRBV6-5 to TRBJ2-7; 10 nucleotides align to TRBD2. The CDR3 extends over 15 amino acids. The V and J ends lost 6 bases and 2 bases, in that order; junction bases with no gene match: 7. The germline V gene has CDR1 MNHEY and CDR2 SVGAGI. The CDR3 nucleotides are TGTGCCAGCAGGGACCCCAGCGGGGGGGCCTACGAGCAGTACTTC. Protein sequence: CASRDPSGGAYEQYF.